Shown below are 27 T cell receptor beta chains from a single sample sequenced in a study of EBV T-cell therapy then PD-1 blockade in nasopharyngeal carcinoma. The antigens of these receptors remain unknown. Sequencing was performed with immunoSEQ multiplex PCR; in TCRdb, only in-frame clones are kept and a portion is missing. The data contain approximately 13,000 clones, approximately 81% of them singletons. Treatment denoted: AdE1-LMPpoly-expanded autologous EBV-specific T-cell therapy followed by anti-PD-1 nivolumab. Sequences were derived from CD8+ T cells from blood, sampled at approximately day 99 from a patient whose treatment included autologous EBV-specific T cells and nivolumab. The source of these receptors is a man aged 35 to 55 with nasopharyngeal carcinoma.

This clone was seen more than once but under ten times. This chain uses TRBV9 with TRBJ1-4; 11 bases line up with TRBD1. CDR3 length: 15 amino acids. Germline CDR1 is SGDLS and CDR2 is YYNGEE. The junction had 5 bases not matched to a gene; V was cut back by 3 bases and J by 7 bases. The CDR3: CASSAEGTGGEKLFF. The CDR3 DNA is TGTGCCAGCAGCGCGGAAGGGACAGGGGGTGAAAAACTGTTTTTT.

V gene TRBV30 combines with J gene TRBJ2-1; weak D call: TRBD1 (5 bases). Germline V gene data show CDR1 as GTSNPN and CDR2 as SVGIG (reference sequence). The CDR3 totals 13 residues. Trimming took 4 bases from V and 7 from J, leaving 14 bases between them. This CDR3 is CAWTWGGQNEQFF. The DNA of the CDR3 is TGTGCCTGGACCTGGGGCGGACAAAATGAGCAGTTCTTC. Complete variable domain (other parts from reference TRBV30 and TRBJ2-1): SQTIHQWPATLVQPVGSPLSLECTVEGTSNPNLYWYRQAAGRGLQLLFYSVGIGQISSEVPQNLSASRPQDRQFILSSKKLLLSDSGFYLCAWTWGGQNEQFFGPGTRLTVL.

V is TRBV7-9 and J is TRBJ1-4; D might be TRBD1 (5 bases). CDR1 and CDR2 from the germline V gene are SEHNR and FQNEAQ (reference sequence). CDR3 size: 16 residues. Trimming pared 1 base from V and 7 bases from J, leaving 16 bases between. The CDR3 DNA sequence: TGTGCCAGCAGCTTAGGGGACCTCCCGAGGATTGAAAAACTGTTTTTT. Its translation: CASSLGDLPRIEKLFF.

The V call is TRBV15, the J call TRBJ2-7; 9 bases match TRBD1. V lost 5 bases, J lost 6 bases, and 11 bases stayed unmatched. Germline CDR1 reads LNHNV; CDR2 reads YYDKDF (reference sequence). The CDR3 extends over 15 amino acids. CDR3 sequence reads: CATSYSGTGSLEQYF. The CDR3 bases are TGTGCCACCAGCTACTCCGGGACAGGGTCCCTCGAGCAGTACTTC.

The chain combines TRBV27 with TRBJ1-2; no clear D. The V gene's germline CDR1 is MNHEY and CDR2 SMNVEV (reference sequence). The CDR3 spans 14 residues. V was cut by 0 bases and J by 6 bases, with 11 bases left in between. The CDR3 reads CASSLSGWGNGYTF. Here the CDR3 DNA reads TGTGCCAGCAGTTTATCAGGCTGGGGAAATGGCTACACCTTC.

The rearrangement uses TRBV7-9 and TRBJ2-5; D may be TRBD2 (6 bases). Germline CDR1 SEHNR, CDR2 FQNEAQ (reference sequence). There are 15 residues in the CDR3. The V end lost 7 bases, the J end lost 4 bases, and 19 bases lay between the germline ends. The CDR3 loop is CASNPGEASLETQYF. The CDR3 nucleotides read TGTGCCAGCAACCCGGGGGAAGCTAGTTTAGAGACCCAGTACTTC.

The CDR3 region is CASSSQGSTDTQYF. The CDR3 DNA sequence: TGTGCCAGCAGCTCCCAGGGTAGCACAGATACGCAGTATTTT. The gene calls are TRBV7-9 and TRBJ2-3; perhaps TRBD1 as D (5 bases). There are 14 residues in the CDR3. Germline CDR1 reads SEHNR; CDR2 reads FQNEAQ (reference sequence). Trimming removed 4 bases at V and 0 bases at J, with 8 bases between.

The chain has TRBV9 and TRBJ2-5; D possibly matches TRBD1 or TRBD2 (5 bases each). V dropped 1 base and J dropped 5 bases, with 18 bases sitting between them. CDR1 and CDR2 (germline): SGDLS, YYNGEE. The CDR3 contains 16 residues. The CDR3 here is CASSVIGAPGGETQYF. The DNA for the CDR3 is TGTGCCAGCAGCGTAATCGGGGCCCCAGGCGGGGAGACCCAGTACTTC. The full variable domain, completed using reference TRBV9 and TRBJ2-5, is DSGVTQTPKHLITATGQRVTLRCSPRSGDLSVYWYQQSLDQGLQFLIQYYNGEERAKGNILERFSAQQFPDLHSELNLSSLELGDSALYFCASSVIGAPGGETQYFGPGTRLLVL.

The rearrangement joins TRBV29-1 to TRBJ1-1, with 8 bases lining up with TRBD1. CDR1 is SQVTM and CDR2 is ANQGSEA in the germline V gene. V shed 6 bases, J shed 7 bases, and the junction held 13 bases outside the gene matches. This CDR3 has 14 amino acids. CDR3 in amino acids: CSVANPRGLGEAFF. In DNA form, the CDR3 reads TGCAGCGTCGCCAACCCCAGGGGGCTGGGTGAAGCTTTCTTT.

V is TRBV7-9 and J is TRBJ2-7, with 8 positions matching TRBD1. This CDR3 contains 11 residues. After removal of 8 bases from V and 6 bases from J, the junction contained 3 bases not matched to a gene. Germline-derived CDR1 and CDR2 are SEHNR and FQNEAQ (reference sequence). The CDR3 sequence: CASLDRAEQYF. The DNA of the CDR3 is TGTGCCAGCCTGGACAGGGCCGAGCAGTACTTC.

This chain connects TRBV4-1 to TRBJ2-7; no firm D call. Germline assignment: CDR1 MGHRA and CDR2 YSYEKL. The V and J ends lost 4 bases and 6 bases respectively, with 13 bases between them. The CDR3 has 13 amino acids. The CDR3 DNA reads as TGCGCCAGCAGCCTGGTGGGGTCACTCGAGCAGTACTTC. Translating gives CASSLVGSLEQYF.

This CDR3 reads CASSFTRGRGGTQYF. For the CDR3, the DNA is TGCGCCAGCAGCTTCACCAGGGGGCGCGGGGGGACCCAGTACTTC. This chain links TRBV5-1 with TRBJ2-5; TRBD1 might be the D (8 bases). The CDR3 sequence is 15 residues long. The V end was cut by 2 bases, the J end by 7 bases, with 18 bases between. Germline assignment: CDR1 SGHRS and CDR2 YFSETQ.

The CDR3 sequence: CASSPGRGYTF. The DNA of the CDR3 is TGTGCCAGCAGTCCTGGTCGCGGCTACACCTTC. The chain joins TRBV9 to TRBJ1-2, with no clear D. The CDR3 loop spans 11 amino acids. Per the germline V gene, CDR1 is SGDLS and CDR2 is YYNGEE. Trimming took 5 bases from V and 8 from J, leaving 10 bases between them.

J is TRBJ2-4 and V is TRBV4-2; possible D gene TRBD2, 6 bases. Germline CDR1 and CDR2: LGHNA and YNFKEQ. The CDR3 extends over 13 amino acids. V gave up 1 base and J gave up 12 bases, with 13 bases separating them. CDR3 coding DNA: TGTGCCAGCAGCCAAGCCCGCCAGGACTATCAGTACTTC. Protein product: CASSQARQDYQYF.

A few counts support this clone. Other DNA sequences in the sample encode the same CDR3. This chain links TRBV6-5 with TRBJ1-1; D unresolved. V shed 2 bases and J shed 4 bases, with 8 bases lying between them. The germline V gene has CDR1 MNHEY and CDR2 SVGAGI. This CDR3 is 13 amino acids long. The DNA of the CDR3 is TGTGCCAGCAGTTACGGCGAGGGCACTGAAGCTTTCTTT. It specifies CASSYGEGTEAFF.

The chain carries TRBV4-2 and TRBJ2-5; D is uncertain. The CDR3 length is 11 residues. Deletions cut 2 bases from V and 3 bases from J, with 1 base between. The germline V gene encodes CDR1 LGHNA and CDR2 YNFKEQ. CDR3 DNA: TGTGCCAGCAGCCAAAAAGAGACCCAGTACTTC. This translates into CASSQKETQYF.

The V gene is TRBV4-1, the J gene TRBJ1-6, with 10 bases fitting TRBD1. The germline V gene has CDR1 MGHRA and CDR2 YSYEKL. CDR3 size: 15 residues. V lost 2 bases to trimming and J lost 10 bases; unmatched junction nucleotides: 5. The CDR3 DNA sequence: TGCGCCAGCAGCCAATCCGGGACAGGGGTCTCACCCCTCCACTTT. It is translated as CASSQSGTGVSPLHF.

This chain uses TRBV7-2 with TRBJ2-1, with D maybe TRBD1 (5 bases). V was cut by 4 bases and J by 3 bases, with 10 bases left in between. This CDR3 contains 14 residues. Germline CDR1 SGHTA, CDR2 FQGNSA. The CDR3 loop is CASSSDRRYNEQFF. In nucleotides, the CDR3 is TGTGCCAGCAGCTCCGACAGACGCTACAATGAGCAGTTCTTC.

V usage is TRBV14 and J usage is TRBJ2-7; 10 positions match TRBD2. The CDR3 contains 13 residues. Germline V CDR1 and CDR2: SGHDN, FVKESK. The ends lost 9 bases at V and 2 bases at J; junction bases unmatched: 4. CDR3 sequence reads: CASSGGPTYEQYF. The CDR3 DNA reads TGTGCCAGTAGCGGGGGGCCCACCTACGAGCAGTACTTC. Filled out from reference TRBV14 and TRBJ2-7, the complete variable domain reads EAGVTQFPSHSVIEKGQTVTLRCDPISGHDNLYWYRRVMGKEIKFLLHFVKESKQDESGMPNNRFLAERTGGTYSTLKVQPAELEDSGVYFCASSGGPTYEQYFGPGTRLTVT.

The chain employs TRBV19 and TRBJ1-5; no firm D call. Germline assignment: CDR1 LNHDA and CDR2 SQIVND (reference sequence). The CDR3 covers 16 residues. Trimming shortened V by 1 base and J by 0 bases, and 10 bases separated the two germline ends. CDR3: CASSIVGVYSNQPQHF. DNA for the CDR3: TGTGCCAGTAGTATAGTAGGAGTCTATAGCAATCAGCCCCAGCATTTT. The full variable domain, its missing parts supplied by reference TRBV19 and TRBJ1-5, is DGGITQSPKYLFRKEGQNVTLSCEQNLNHDAMYWYRQDPGQGLRLIYYSQIVNDFQKGDIAEGYSVSREKKESFPLTVTSAQKNPTAFYLCASSIVGVYSNQPQHFGDGTRLSIL.

This clone was observed a few times. Other DNA sequences in this sample translate to the same CDR3. The chain combines TRBV5-6 with TRBJ2-7; D possibly uses TRBD1 or TRBD2 (5 bases each). Trimming pared 2 bases from V and 6 bases from J, leaving 12 bases between. This CDR3 spans 13 amino acids. CDR1 and CDR2 from the germline V gene are SGHDT and YYEEEE. CDR3 sequence reads: CASSLAGASEQYF. The CDR3 nucleotides are TGTGCCAGCAGCTTAGCCGGGGCCAGCGAGCAGTACTTC. Full variable domain (outside the CDR3, taken from reference TRBV5-6 and TRBJ2-7): DAGVTQSPTHLIKTRGQQVTLRCSPKSGHDTVSWYQQALGQGPQFIFQYYEEEERQRGNFPDRFSGHQFPNYSSELNVNALLLGDSALYLCASSLAGASEQYFGPGTRLTVT.

The chain recombines TRBV3-1 (or the pseudogene TRBV3-2) with TRBJ2-7; D gene ambiguous. Germline assignment: CDR1 LGHDT and CDR2 YNNKEL (reference sequence). V was trimmed by 1 base and J by 5 bases, leaving 9 bases between them. This CDR3 is 13 amino acids long. The CDR3 DNA is TGTGCCAGCAGCCAAGGTACCCGAGACGAGCAGTACTTC. Its protein is CASSQGTRDEQYF.

The gene calls are TRBV21-1 and TRBJ1-6; the DNA was not compared with TRBD1, the D call given in the table. TRBV21-1 is a pseudogene locus. The CDR3 is 15 residues long. The CDR3, as DNA: TGTGCCAGCAGCGGCCGTGGAGACAGCAATTCACCCCTCCACTTT. This codes for CASSGRGDSNSPLHF.

This sequence joins TRBV11-1 and TRBJ2-1; TRBD2 is a possible D gene (6 bases). Germline assignment: CDR1 SGHAT and CDR2 FQDESV (reference sequence). CDR3 length: 13 amino acids. The V end lost 5 bases, the J end lost 10 bases, and 15 bases lay between the germline ends. CDR3: CASSPLARGEQFF. The CDR3 DNA follows: TGTGCCAGCAGCCCCCTAGCGAGGGGCGAGCAGTTCTTC.

This chain uses TRBV7-9 with TRBJ1-2, with TRBD1 as a possible D gene (6 bases). CDR3 length: 11 amino acids. Germline lookup yields CDR1 SEHNR and CDR2 FQNEAQ (reference sequence). V was trimmed by 5 bases and J by 8 bases, leaving 9 bases between them. CDR3 sequence: CASSHRDGYTF. In DNA, the CDR3 is TGTGCCAGCAGCCACAGGGACGGCTACACCTTC.

This clone was recorded once. The rearrangement uses TRBV27 and TRBJ2-2; 8 bases are shared with TRBD2. After removal of 3 bases from V and 4 bases from J, the junction contained 7 bases not matched to a gene. Germline V gene sequence: CDR1 MNHEY, CDR2 SMNVEV (reference sequence). The CDR3 spans 16 residues. The CDR3 DNA reads TGTGCCAGCAGTTTCCCAGCGGGGGTTAGCACCGGGGAGCTGTTTTTT. Translating it yields CASSFPAGVSTGELFF.

The genes are TRBV19 and TRBJ2-7, with TRBD1 matching over 11 bases. Looked up from germline, CDR1 is LNHDA and CDR2 is SQIVND (reference sequence). V was pared by 7 bases and J by 3 bases, with 5 bases of the junction left unmatched. The CDR3 contains 14 residues. The CDR3 here is CASTAGTGGYEQYF. CDR3 DNA sequence: TGTGCCAGTACCGCCGGGACAGGGGGCTACGAGCAGTACTTC.